This passage covers 21 T cell receptor beta chains from one sample sequenced in a study of control samples from healthy donors and cancer patients. Some clones are missing from TCRdb's copy, which holds only in-frame ones; the method was immunoSEQ multiplex PCR. Among 84,000 or so clones listed, approximately 80% were seen once. What was sequenced was PBMCs. The receptors come from a man aged 60 to 75 with head and neck cancer.

V and J are TRBV6-6 and TRBJ1-3; no clear D gene. V was clipped by 7 bases and J by 4 bases, with 8 bases between them. This CDR3 has 12 residues. The germline V gene has CDR1 MNHNY and CDR2 SVGAGI (reference sequence). CDR3 protein: CASNGLGNTIYF. The CDR3 DNA sequence: TGTGCCAGCAACGGACTAGGAAACACCATATATTTT.

The CDR3 spells CASSSPALNTEAFF. As DNA, the CDR3 is TGTGCCAGCAGTTCTCCGGCTCTCAACACTGAAGCTTTCTTT. The V gene is TRBV27, the J gene TRBJ1-1, with D uncertain. Germline CDR1 and CDR2: MNHEY and SMNVEV (reference sequence). Trimming stripped 4 bases from V and 2 bases from J, with 11 bases between. The CDR3 totals 14 residues.

The chain combines TRBV29-1 with TRBJ2-1; 7 bases align to TRBD1. Trimming took 8 bases from V and 1 from J; bases not matched to a gene: 8. CDR3 size: 14 residues. Germline V gene sequence: CDR1 SQVTM, CDR2 ANQGSEA. The CDR3 protein is CSFSGQPSYNEQFF. The CDR3 coding sequence is TGCAGCTTTTCGGGACAGCCTTCCTACAATGAGCAGTTCTTC.

The chain has TRBV29-1 and TRBJ2-7; D is possibly TRBD1 or TRBD2 (5 bases each). CDR3 size: 14 residues. Germline loops: CDR1 SQVTM, CDR2 ANQGSEA. Trimming took 7 bases from V and 0 from J, leaving 16 bases between them. CDR3 coding DNA: TGCAGCGGATCCTGGGGGATGGGCTCCTACGAGCAGTACTTC. It is translated as CSGSWGMGSYEQYF.

The rearrangement joins TRBV3-1 (or the pseudogene TRBV3-2) to TRBJ2-1, with D maybe TRBD1 (5 bases). V shed 2 bases and J shed 5 bases, with 10 bases lying between them. Looked up from germline, CDR1 is LGHDT and CDR2 is YNNKEL (reference sequence). This CDR3 spans 14 amino acids. The CDR3 nucleotides are TGTGCCAGCAGCCAACAGGGTAACGACAATGAGCAGTTCTTC. Translating it yields CASSQQGNDNEQFF.

The rearrangement uses TRBV6-6 and TRBJ2-7; 7 nucleotides align to TRBD1. CDR1 MNHNY and CDR2 SVGAGI come from the germline V gene (reference sequence). Unmatched junction bases numbered 0, after V lost 6 bases and J lost 1 base. This CDR3 has 12 amino acids. This chain's CDR3 is CASRGQSYEQYF. The CDR3 region has the DNA TGTGCCAGCAGGGGACAGTCCTACGAGCAGTACTTC.

The chain carries TRBV5-1 and TRBJ2-3; 9 bases map to TRBD1. The CDR3 sequence is 17 residues long. The V segment lost 4 bases and the J segment 1 base; nucleotides outside the gene matches: 10. Germline V lookup: CDR1 SGHRS, CDR2 YFSETQ. CDR3 amino acids: CASSRWVRDRGTDTQYF. The CDR3 coding sequence is TGCGCCAGCAGCCGATGGGTCAGGGACAGGGGCACAGATACGCAGTATTTT.

The V and J genes are TRBV19 and TRBJ2-1, with TRBD1 matching over 8 bases. V shed 0 bases and J 4 bases; nucleotides not matched to a gene: 5. CDR3 length: 16 amino acids. Germline-derived CDR1 and CDR2 are LNHDA and SQIVND (reference sequence). The CDR3 region has the DNA TGTGCCAGTAGTATAGATCATACAGGGGGGTACAATGAGCAGTTCTTC. Translating gives CASSIDHTGGYNEQFF.

The rearrangement uses TRBV5-4 and TRBJ1-1; no clear D gene. Trimming pared 4 bases from V and 0 bases from J, leaving 10 bases between. CDR3 length: 14 amino acids. Germline loops: CDR1 SGHNT, CDR2 YYREEE (reference sequence). The CDR3 DNA reads as TGTGCCAGCAGCCCGCATGTGATGAACACTGAAGCTTTCTTT. It encodes CASSPHVMNTEAFF.

Here the CDR3 reads CASSQDHGLMNTEAFF. CDR3 nucleotides: TGCGCCAGCAGCCAAGATCACGGCCTAATGAACACTGAAGCTTTCTTT. V and J are TRBV4-1 and TRBJ1-1; unclear D gene. Germline V CDR1 and CDR2: MGHRA, YSYEKL. This CDR3 has 16 amino acids. V was clipped by 0 bases and J by 0 bases, with 11 bases between them.

As concerns this clone: A read error may account for a junction end that differs from germline. The chain links TRBV12-3 or TRBV12-4 to TRBJ1-2; TRBD1 agrees at 7 bases. This CDR3 is built from 13 residues. Here the CDR3 DNA reads TGTGCCAGCAGGTTAGGACAGGACTATGGCTACACCTTC. Its translation: CASRLGQDYGYTF.

J is TRBJ2-1 and V is TRBV7-2; perhaps TRBD2 as D (6 bases). The CDR3 extends over 14 amino acids. Trimming shortened V by 2 bases and J by 8 bases, and 13 bases separated the two germline ends. Germline-derived CDR1 and CDR2 are SGHTA and FQGNSA. Here the CDR3 DNA reads TGTGCCAGCAGCTTACGTCGGGGGTCCGATGAGCAGTTCTTC. It encodes CASSLRRGSDEQFF.

This clone was counted once. The V and J genes are TRBV5-1 and TRBJ2-5, with no clear D. The V gene's germline CDR1 is SGHRS and CDR2 YFSETQ. This CDR3 is 15 amino acids long. The germline V and J ends were trimmed by 0 bases and 5 bases, with 14 bases remaining between them. CDR3 amino acids: CASSLVSAEGETQYF. The DNA of the CDR3 is TGCGCCAGCAGCTTGGTGTCAGCTGAAGGTGAGACCCAGTACTTC.

This clone was seen a handful of times. The chain employs TRBV2 and TRBJ1-4; no clear D gene. The CDR3 is 15 amino acids. V lost 6 bases and J 4 bases, leaving 15 bases between the germline ends. Germline assignment: CDR1 SNHLY and CDR2 FYNNEI. The CDR3 sequence: CASRTFDSFNEKLFF. CDR3 DNA: TGTGCCAGCAGGACCTTTGACTCTTTTAATGAAAAACTGTTTTTT.

The chain joins TRBV7-6 to TRBJ1-3; no firm D call. Deletions cut 5 bases from V and 0 bases from J, with 14 bases between. The CDR3 consists of 16 residues. Germline V gene data show CDR1 as SGHVS and CDR2 as FNYEAQ. The chain's CDR3 is CASSPNPISSGNTIYF. The DNA for the CDR3 is TGTGCCAGCAGCCCCAATCCCATTTCCTCTGGAAACACCATATATTTT. The full variable domain, rest sourced from reference TRBV7-6 and TRBJ1-3, is GAGVSQSPRYKVTKRGQDVALRCDPISGHVSLYWYRQALGQGPEFLTYFNYEAQQDKSGLPNDRFSAERPEGSISTLTIQRTEQRDSAMYRCASSPNPISSGNTIYFGEGSWLTVV.

V is TRBV7-8 and J is TRBJ2-5, with 14 bases identical to TRBD2. The V and J ends lost 4 bases and 1 base, in that order; junction bases with no gene match: 2. This CDR3 is built from 16 residues. Germline CDR1 reads SGHVS; CDR2 reads FQNEAQ. The CDR3 region has the DNA TGTGCCAGCAGCTCCGGACTAGCGGGGGGCCAAGAGACCCAGTACTTC. It is translated as CASSSGLAGGQETQYF. Full variable domain (outside the CDR3, taken from reference TRBV7-8 and TRBJ2-5): GAGVSQSPRYKVAKRGQDVALRCDPISGHVSLFWYQQALGQGPEFLTYFQNEAQLDKSGLPSDRFFAERPEGSVSTLKIQRTQQEDSAVYLCASSSGLAGGQETQYFGPGTRLLVL.

This clone occurred a few times. The rearrangement joins TRBV2 to TRBJ1-6; 8 bases match TRBD1. The V segment lost 6 bases and the J segment 10 bases; nucleotides outside the gene matches: 8. This CDR3 is built from 14 residues. CDR1 SNHLY and CDR2 FYNNEI come from the germline V gene. The CDR3 is CASSVGQAISPLHF. In DNA, the CDR3 is TGTGCCAGCAGCGTGGGACAGGCCATATCACCCCTCCACTTT.

The genes are TRBV7-6 and TRBJ1-1; no firm D call. CDR3 length: 15 amino acids. Germline V gene lookup returns CDR1 SGHVS and CDR2 FNYEAQ. The V and J ends lost 8 bases and 4 bases respectively, with 20 bases between them. CDR3 region: CASRSGPSSTTEAFF. In DNA, the CDR3 is TGTGCCAGCCGTAGCGGCCCCTCATCTACCACTGAAGCTTTCTTT.

The gene calls are TRBV6-5 and TRBJ1-5, with D hard to call. V gave up 0 bases and J gave up 9 bases, with 3 bases separating them. The CDR3 covers 11 residues. Germline CDR1 MNHEY, CDR2 SVGAGI. CDR3 nucleotides: TGTGCCAGCAGTTACTCCCCGCCCCAGCATTTT. This sequence encodes CASSYSPPQHF.

The chain joins TRBV27 to TRBJ2-3; TRBD2 agrees at 10 bases. V shed 4 bases and J 3 bases; nucleotides not matched to a gene: 10. Germline loops: CDR1 MNHEY, CDR2 SMNVEV (reference sequence). The CDR3 extends over 17 amino acids. The CDR3 DNA sequence: TGTGCCAGCAGTTCGAAAGCGGGAGGGCTCAGGACAGATACGCAGTATTTT. Its translation: CASSSKAGGLRTDTQYF.

The chain recombines TRBV9 with TRBJ2-5; D may correspond to TRBD1 or TRBD2 (6 bases each). Germline values: CDR1 SGDLS, CDR2 YYNGEE. Between the trimmed V and J ends, which lost 2 bases and 5 bases, there was a span of 16 bases. The CDR3 has 15 amino acids. CDR3 DNA: TGTGCCAGCAGCGTGGGGGGCGGGGCTAGGGAGACCCAGTACTTC. This translates into CASSVGGGARETQYF.